This T cell receptor beta chain was identified in a study of sequential checkpoint blockade in melanoma. Turning to the study itself: After nivolumab or ipilimumab alone, 20 to 25 patients had week-13 rebiopsies.

This sample's treatment: randomized to nivolumab then ipilimumab (arm A) or the reverse (arm B). The CDR3 loop spans 15 amino acids. Trimming cost V 6 bases and J 2 bases; bases outside gene matches: 9. The germline V gene has CDR1 MDHEN and CDR2 SYDVKM. Sequencing was performed with immunoSEQ multiplex PCR; in TCRdb, only in-frame clones are kept and a portion is missing. The repertoire includes approximately 6,300 clones, about 24% of them detected once, and just over 9.5% sits in the top ten. The V call is TRBV28, the J call TRBJ2-7; 8 bases line up with TRBD2. This material consisted of tumor tissue (inferred from file names), taken from a patient given nivolumab and ipilimumab in sequence. This sequence was found in a human donor with melanoma. DNA for the CDR3: TGTGCCAGCAGCCCCCTAGCGGGCGCCACCTACGAGCAGTACTTC. This sequence encodes CASSPLAGATYEQYF.